This T cell receptor (beta chain) was obtained from a study of T-cell memory formation after mild COVID-19. The CDR3 contains 13 residues. Germline V gives CDR1 SGHRS, CDR2 YFSETQ. Unmatched junction bases numbered 2, after V lost 0 bases and J lost 5 bases. Each CDR3 protein gets one entry after TCRdb re-called the 5' RACE reads with MiXCR. Here the sample spans around 430,000 distinct CDR3 sequences, approximately 15% being singletons. The receptor comes from a young man who had mild COVID-19 (a few samples of this study predate the infection). Cell type and time point are not known. The sample was PBMCs or a T cell subset sorted from them (not recorded which). This chain links TRBV5-1 with TRBJ2-7, with TRBD1 matching 7 bases. CDR3 region: CASSLDRGHEQYF. DNA for the CDR3: TGCGCCAGCAGCTTGGACAGGGGCCACGAGCAGTACTTC.